The sequence of this T cell receptor beta chain was determined in a study of blood T cell repertoires in COVID-19. As for the study in general: Both acute and convalescent COVID-19 samples were obtained from the United States, Italy and Spain. Sources were T cells, B-cell-depleted T cells, or PBMCs; the material itself was cDNA or gDNA.

Germline V gives CDR1 LNHNV, CDR2 YYDKDF (reference sequence). The CDR3 runs to 13 residues. Trimming removed 5 bases at V and 6 bases at J, with 8 bases between. Per the original methods: Researchers report that nucleated cell counts were estimated from reference gene primer amplification. The protocol was immunoSEQ multiplex PCR, while the TCRdb copy is restricted to in-frame clones and leaves out a portion. That table gives V, J and clone size, and the DNA gave D and trimming. The sample lists a few hundred thousand clones, around three quarters occurring once. This receptor was obtained from an older woman with acute or convalescent COVID-19. The chain combines TRBV15 with TRBJ1-6; D possibly corresponds to TRBD1 (6 bases). The specimen sequenced was peripheral blood. The CDR3 sequence: CATSDRINSPLHF. CDR3 coding DNA: TGTGCCACCAGCGACAGGATTAATTCACCCCTCCACTTT.